These 14 T cell receptor beta chains share one sample of origin, sequenced in a study of control samples from healthy donors and cancer patients. This table comes from immunoSEQ multiplex PCR, and its TCRdb copy is limited to in-frame clones, with some not included. The sample contains some 39,000 clones, around 80% of which appear only once. The sequenced material came from PBMCs. These receptors all come from a woman aged 55-69 years with lung cancer.

The rearrangement links TRBV7-3 to TRBJ1-1; 7 nucleotides agree with TRBD1. J lost 4 bases, V lost 4 bases, and 6 bases had no gene match. Germline CDR1 and CDR2: SGHTA and FQGTGA. There are 14 residues in the CDR3. CDR3 DNA sequence: TGTGCCAGCAGCTACCCATCAGGGGGCACTGAAGCTTTCTTT. Translation gives CASSYPSGGTEAFF.

Of note for this clone: The sample holds other DNA sequences that translate to the same CDR3. This chain links TRBV7-2 with TRBJ2-2; D is unresolved. The V end lost 3 bases, the J end lost 1 base, and 3 bases lay between the germline ends. CDR3 length: 13 residues. Germline CDR1 and CDR2: SGHTA and FQGNSA. The CDR3 DNA is TGTGCCAGCAGCTTTATGAACACCGGGGAGCTGTTTTTT. It translates to CASSFMNTGELFF.

The genes are TRBV2 and TRBJ2-2, with 7 bases matching TRBD1. CDR3 size: 15 residues. The V gene end was trimmed by 6 bases and the J gene end by 6 bases; junction bases not matched to a gene: 10. The germline CDR1 and CDR2 sequences are SNHLY and FYNNEI. The DNA of the CDR3 is TGTGCCAGCAGGGGAGACAGGGCGCGTGCCGGGGAGCTGTTTTTT. Translated: CASRGDRARAGELFF. The full variable domain, its missing parts supplied by reference TRBV2 and TRBJ2-2, is EPEVTQTPSHQVTQMGQEVILRCVPISNHLYFYWYRQILGQKVEFLVSFYNNEISEKSEIFDDQFSVERPDGSNFTLKIRSTKLEDSAMYFCASRGDRARAGELFFGEGSRLTVL.

The chain links TRBV11-1 to TRBJ2-5; the D gene could be TRBD1 or TRBD2 (6 bases each). Trimming left V 8 bases short and J 1 base short, with 20 bases between. The CDR3 is 16 amino acids. Looked up from germline, CDR1 is SGHAT and CDR2 is FQDESV (reference sequence). CDR3 sequence: CASQRKGGGAQETQYF. The CDR3 DNA sequence: TGTGCCAGCCAGCGAAAGGGGGGCGGGGCCCAAGAGACCCAGTACTTC.

The chain links TRBV11-2 to TRBJ2-7; D gene uncertain. CDR1 is SGHAT, CDR2 FQNNGV, per germline. The CDR3 spans 14 residues. V lost 2 bases and J lost 3, with 11 bases in between. In DNA, the CDR3 is TGTGCCAGCAGCTTAAGGCCCAATGACTACGAGCAGTACTTC. This codes for CASSLRPNDYEQYF.

The chain combines TRBV6-5 with TRBJ1-3; D is ambiguous. CDR1 is MNHEY, CDR2 SVGAGI, per germline. CDR3 length: 16 amino acids. Trimming cost V 0 bases and J 1 base, with 10 bases left between them. The CDR3 sequence: CASSYSSGESGNTIYF. The DNA for the CDR3 is TGTGCCAGCAGTTACTCGAGTGGAGAATCTGGAAACACCATATATTTT.

V gene TRBV6-5 combines with J gene TRBJ2-3; TRBD1 matches at 8 bases. There are 14 residues in the CDR3. The ends lost 9 bases at V and 3 bases at J; junction bases unmatched: 8. Germline V gene data show CDR1 as MNHEY and CDR2 as SVGAGI. CDR3 sequence: CASVQGDRTDTQYF. In DNA, the CDR3 is TGTGCCAGTGTACAGGGGGATAGGACAGATACGCAGTATTTT.

This clone turned up a few times. The V gene is TRBV27, the J gene TRBJ1-1; a weak D match, TRBD1 (6 bases). Germline-derived CDR1 and CDR2 are MNHEY and SMNVEV (reference sequence). The CDR3 length is 14 residues. V was cut by 6 bases and J by 2 bases, with 13 bases left in between. The CDR3, as DNA: TGTGCCAGCAGGGACCGGACAGAAAACACTGAAGCTTTCTTT. It codes for CASRDRTENTEAFF.

This rearrangement joins TRBV7-6 to TRBJ2-7; D assignment may be TRBD1 or TRBD2 (5 bases each). The germline V gene encodes CDR1 SGHVS and CDR2 FNYEAQ. Trimming shortened V by 4 bases and J by 3 bases, and 19 bases separated the two germline ends. CDR3 length: 16 amino acids. DNA for the CDR3: TGTGCCAGCAGCTCCGCCCTTCGGGGCTCCTACTACGAGCAGTACTTC. Translated, it gives CASSSALRGSYYEQYF.

The chain joins TRBV12-3 or TRBV12-4 to TRBJ1-4; D unclear. The CDR3 is 12 amino acids. V lost 8 bases and J lost 3, with 7 bases in between. The CDR3 reads CASGTSNEKLFF. The CDR3 region has the DNA TGTGCCAGCGGAACTTCTAATGAAAAACTGTTTTTT.

About this clone: A junction end diverges from the germline sequence, so it may reflect a read error. This chain uses TRBV6-4 with TRBJ2-1; 9 bases match TRBD2. The CDR3 is 15 amino acids. Germline V gene sequence: CDR1 MRHNA, CDR2 SNTAGT. The CDR3 protein is CASRVSGRVGNEQVF. CDR3 sequence (DNA): TGTGCCAGCAGAGTTAGCGGGAGAGTGGGGAATGAGCAGGTCTTC.

The gene calls are TRBV7-2 and TRBJ2-1; D perhaps matches TRBD2 (5 bases). Trimming shortened V by 1 base and J by 7 bases, and 8 bases separated the two germline ends. This CDR3 comprises 13 residues. The germline gives CDR1 SGHTA, CDR2 FQGNSA. Here the CDR3 DNA reads TGTGCCAGCAGCTTAGGGACTTCGAATGAGCAGTTCTTC. It codes for CASSLGTSNEQFF.

The rearrangement links TRBV7-2 to TRBJ1-1, with D unclear. The germline V gene has CDR1 SGHTA and CDR2 FQGNSA. The CDR3 covers 12 residues. V dropped 1 base and J dropped 5 bases, with 5 bases sitting between them. CDR3 nucleotides: TGTGCCAGCAGCTTAGGTTCTACTGAAGCTTTCTTT. Its protein is CASSLGSTEAFF.

This chain uses TRBV2 with TRBJ2-1; possible D gene TRBD2, 5 bases. This CDR3 has 15 amino acids. Trimming took off 7 bases at V and 0 bases at J, with 13 bases between the two ends. Germline CDR1 is SNHLY and CDR2 is FYNNEI. The CDR3 coding sequence is TGTGCCAGCAATAAGGGAGAGGGCTCCTACAATGAGCAGTTCTTC. Protein sequence: CASNKGEGSYNEQFF.